Following are 2 T cell receptor beta chains from one sample sequenced in a study of regulatory T cells in long-lasting Graves disease. Time point defined: persistent/refractory GD, antithyroid drugs over 5 years with positive TRAb. PBMC RNA was the source of the TCR library. Libraries of TCR beta came from iRepertoire HTBI primers plus Arm-PCR of CDR3 regions. TCRdb reprocessed the multiplex PCR reads via MiXCR and lists one record per CDR3 protein. This sample has 400,000 to 600,000 distinct CDR3 sequences, with approximately 21% found just once. The specimen comprised peripheral blood mononuclear cells (PBMCs), sampled when the disease was refractory, from a patient treated with antithyroid drugs. All receptors derive from a female donor with Graves disease.

The V and J genes are TRBV3-1 and TRBJ2-7; weak D call: TRBD2 (5 bases). Trimming cost V 4 bases and J 6 bases, with 16 bases left between them. Germline assignment: CDR1 LGHDT and CDR2 YNNKEL (reference sequence). CDR3 length: 14 residues. CDR3: CASSPTRTVSEQYF. Here the CDR3 DNA reads TGTGCCAGCAGCCCCACCCGGACTGTCTCCGAGCAGTACTTC.

This clonotype has a handful of counts. The genes are TRBV28 and TRBJ2-7; 8 bases map to TRBD1. This CDR3 is 15 amino acids long. CDR1 is MDHEN and CDR2 is SYDVKM in the germline V gene. V trimming: 5 bases; J trimming: 0 bases; junction bases outside the gene matches: 6. In nucleotides, the CDR3 is TGTGCCAGCAGTCCGGACAGGGCGGCCTCCTACGAGCAGTACTTC. Protein: CASSPDRAASYEQYF.